The sequence of this TCR beta chain was determined in a study of blood T cell repertoires in COVID-19. This CDR3 is 16 amino acids long. Germline V lookup: CDR1 LGHNT, CDR2 FRNRAP. V shed 2 bases, J shed 3 bases, and the junction held 8 bases outside the gene matches. Data came from immunoSEQ multiplex PCR; TCRdb stores just in-frame clones and leaves some out. The sample holds roughly 250,000 clones, more than 60% seen once. The sample taken for sequencing was peripheral blood. The sequence was obtained from a woman between 40 and 50 years old with active or convalescent COVID-19. The rearrangement uses TRBV12-5 and TRBJ2-3; 7 positions agree with TRBD2. The CDR3 is CASGLSPIAGTDTQYF. For the CDR3, the DNA is TGTGCTAGTGGTTTGTCCCCGATAGCGGGTACAGATACGCAGTATTTT. The full variable domain, with the rest looked up from reference TRBV12-5 and TRBJ2-3, is DARVTQTPRHKVTEMGQEVTMRCQPILGHNTVFWYRQTMMQGLELLAYFRNRAPLDDSGMPKDRFSAEMPDATLATLKIQPSEPRDSAVYFCASGLSPIAGTDTQYFGPGTRLTVL.